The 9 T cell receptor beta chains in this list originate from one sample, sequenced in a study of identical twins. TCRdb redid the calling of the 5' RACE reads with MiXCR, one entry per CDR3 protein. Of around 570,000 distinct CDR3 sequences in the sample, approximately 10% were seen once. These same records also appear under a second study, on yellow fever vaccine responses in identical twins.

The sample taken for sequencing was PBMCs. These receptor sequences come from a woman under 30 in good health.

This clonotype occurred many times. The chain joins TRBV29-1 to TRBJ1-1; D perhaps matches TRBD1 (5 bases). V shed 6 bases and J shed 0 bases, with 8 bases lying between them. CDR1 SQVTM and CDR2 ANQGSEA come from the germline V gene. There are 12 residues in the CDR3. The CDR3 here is CSVTGLNTEAFF. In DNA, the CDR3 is TGCAGCGTCACAGGCCTGAACACTGAAGCTTTCTTT.

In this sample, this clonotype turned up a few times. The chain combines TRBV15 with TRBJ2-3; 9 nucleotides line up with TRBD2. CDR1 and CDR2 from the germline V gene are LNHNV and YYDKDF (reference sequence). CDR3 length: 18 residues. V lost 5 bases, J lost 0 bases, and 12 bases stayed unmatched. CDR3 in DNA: TGTGCCACCAGCGTTGAGTGGGACAGCGGGGGGAGCACAGATACGCAGTATTTT. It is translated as CATSVEWDSGGSTDTQYF. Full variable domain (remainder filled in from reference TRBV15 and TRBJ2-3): DAMVIQNPRYQVTQFGKPVTLSCSQTLNHNVMYWYQQKSSQAPKLLFHYYDKDFNNEADTPDNFQSRRPNTSFCFLDIRSPGLGDTAMYLCATSVEWDSGGSTDTQYFGPGTRLTVL.

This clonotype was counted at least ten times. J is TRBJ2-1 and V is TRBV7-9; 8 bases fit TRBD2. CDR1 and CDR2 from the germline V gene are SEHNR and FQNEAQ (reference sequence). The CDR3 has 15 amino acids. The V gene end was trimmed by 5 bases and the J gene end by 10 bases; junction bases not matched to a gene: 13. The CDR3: CASSPPGLVLLEQFF. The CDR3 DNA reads TGTGCCAGCAGCCCACCGGGACTAGTACTTCTCGAGCAGTTCTTC.

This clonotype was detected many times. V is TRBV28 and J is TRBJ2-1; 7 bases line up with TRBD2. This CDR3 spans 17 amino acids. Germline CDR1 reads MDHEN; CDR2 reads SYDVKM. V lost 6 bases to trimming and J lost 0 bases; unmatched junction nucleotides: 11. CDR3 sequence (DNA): TGTGCCAGCAGAGGAGCGGGGACTCTAAGCTCCTACAATGAGCAGTTCTTC. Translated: CASRGAGTLSSYNEQFF.

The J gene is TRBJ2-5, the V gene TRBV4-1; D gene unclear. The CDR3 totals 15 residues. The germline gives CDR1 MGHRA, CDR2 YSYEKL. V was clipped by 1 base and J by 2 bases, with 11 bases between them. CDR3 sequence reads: CASSQVVTQQETQYF. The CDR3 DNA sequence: TGCGCCAGCAGCCAAGTAGTAACACAACAAGAGACCCAGTACTTC.

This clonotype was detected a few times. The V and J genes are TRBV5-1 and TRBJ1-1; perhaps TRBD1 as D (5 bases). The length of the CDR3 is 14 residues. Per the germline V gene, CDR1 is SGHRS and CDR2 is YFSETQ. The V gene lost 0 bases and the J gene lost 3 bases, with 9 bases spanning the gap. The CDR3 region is CASSLVMGDTEAFF. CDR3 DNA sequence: TGCGCCAGCAGCTTGGTTATGGGGGACACTGAAGCTTTCTTT.

CDR3: CASSLKHLNTEAFF. The CDR3 nucleotides are TGTGCCAGCAGCTTAAAACATCTGAACACTGAAGCTTTCTTT. The chain recombines TRBV7-2 with TRBJ1-1; no definite D call. V was shortened by 2 bases and J by 0 bases, with 7 bases between the two germline ends. CDR1 is SGHTA and CDR2 is FQGNSA in the germline V gene. The CDR3 runs to 14 residues.

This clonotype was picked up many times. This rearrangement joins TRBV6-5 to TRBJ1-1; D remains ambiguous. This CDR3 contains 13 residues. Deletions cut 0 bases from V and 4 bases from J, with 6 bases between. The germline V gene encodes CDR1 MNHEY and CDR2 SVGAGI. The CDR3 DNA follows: TGTGCCAGCAGTTACTCTACAGTCACTGAAGCTTTCTTT. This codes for CASSYSTVTEAFF.

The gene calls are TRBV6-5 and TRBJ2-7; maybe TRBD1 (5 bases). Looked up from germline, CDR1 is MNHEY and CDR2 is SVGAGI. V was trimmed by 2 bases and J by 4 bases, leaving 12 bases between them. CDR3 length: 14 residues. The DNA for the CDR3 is TGTGCCAGCAGTTACGGCGAGACAGTATACGAGCAGTACTTC. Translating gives CASSYGETVYEQYF.